This record concerns one T cell receptor beta chain sequence. As yet, its antigen is unknown. Per the germline V gene, CDR1 is MNHNY and CDR2 is SVGAGI (reference sequence). The CDR3 runs to 13 residues. The junction had 1 base not matched to a gene; V was cut back by 8 bases and J by 0 bases. This entry is derived from a study of cytomegalovirus exposure and HLA in healthy donors. Study-wide findings and caveats: 16,951 TCR beta sequences were associated with HLA alleles at 0.05 false discovery rate in a later analysis. In a later analysis, TCR beta V- and J-gene trimming showed a link to a missense DCLRE1C variant. From TCR beta sequences, most subjects' HLA-A and HLA-B alleles were reportedly predicted accurately. Several top significant clusters appeared, in a later analysis, to be linked to common viral pathogens.

The PCR made use of 60 Vbeta and 13 Jbeta primers. TCRdb's table, derived via immunoSEQ multiplex PCR, lists solely in-frame clones and lacks some. The data hold 25,000 to 30,000 clones, with almost 70% observed a single time. This chain links TRBV6-6 with TRBJ1-5, with 7 bases aligning to TRBD1. This clonotype originated in a woman in her forties or fifties in good health and CMV-seronegative. Specimen: PBMCs. In DNA, the CDR3 is TGTGCCAGCGGACAGGCTAGCAATCAGCCCCAGCATTTT. Residues: CASGQASNQPQHF.